A selection of T cell receptor beta chains follows, all from one sample in a study of blood T cell repertoires in COVID-19. This table comes from immunoSEQ multiplex PCR, and its TCRdb copy is limited to in-frame clones, with some not included. The table includes about 99,000 clones, about 91% detected once. The sequenced material came from peripheral blood. The source is a human donor in a cohort sampled during active COVID-19. The CDR3 runs from the conserved cysteine through the conserved F or W. Clone sizes are given selectively: once, few, many, or a class where the clone is expanded.

v_call	cdr3_length	clone_size	cdr3_aa
TRBV11-2	14	-	CASRQGGAEYGYTF
TRBV5-1	15	-	CASSSQSRRRETQYF
TRBV6-5	16	-	CASSYRGQNSNQPQHF
TRBV5-1	15	-	CASSLAGTDFNEQFF
TRBV28	15	-	CASSPPLGQGTGYTF
TRBV27	16	-	CASSLGSGRRAGELFF
TRBV10-3	14	-	CAIRGARGPNEQYF
TRBV5-1	12	-	CASSWAPDTQYF
TRBV10-3	17	few	CAISENIGTSVYNEQFF
TRBV6-5	16	-	CASSSRNRGSNQPQHF
TRBV27	13	-	CASSLAGYNEQFF
TRBV5-1	17	-	CASSSGAQGAYTDTQYF
TRBV4-1	17	-	CASSQGWTSGRTDTQYF
TRBV5-1	14	-	CASSSGGRLSEQYF
TRBV19	17	-	CASSPTGAGGSLLEQYF
TRBV6-4	16	few	CASEGPPSGNYDEQFF
TRBV14	15	-	CASSQEEGAGYEQYF
TRBV5-6	15	-	CASSFRQSSTDTQYF
TRBV6-5	15	-	CASSANPRVHSEQFF
TRBV3-1/TRBV3-2	15	once	CASSQDQGPYNEQFF
TRBV9	14	-	CASSVHQGGSPLHF
TRBV5-1	16	once	CASSLEGRGESDEQFF
TRBV4-1	17	few	CASRRGLYLQVNTEAFF
TRBV18	14	-	CASSLDRVHQPQHF
TRBV6-5	14	-	CASSSYRGSTEAFF
TRBV11-2	17	few	CASSSAGRRNSYNEQFF
TRBV28	13	-	CASSLTGSYGYTF
TRBV3-1/TRBV3-2	15	-	CASSQVEGSGAKLFF
TRBV5-1	14	few	CASSVDGENQPQHF
TRBV5-1	17	-	CASSPGLAGGNQETQYF
TRBV5-1	14	once	CASTTGQVVSEQYF
TRBV25-1	16	-	CASAEQGALNTGELFF
TRBV6-2/TRBV6-3	16	-	CASSYEQQPSNQPQHF
TRBV19	14	once	CASSIDRGNTEAFF
TRBV4-1	13	-	CASSPRRGDTQYF
TRBV19	15	-	CASSTHRTGTYEQYF
TRBV10-2	14	-	CASPPGTGPSPLHF
TRBV5-1	14	once	CASSFRGAGETQYF
TRBV27	13	-	CASSLGRNYGYTF
TRBV30	13	-	CAWSSGGYQPQHF
TRBV28	11	-	CASSLRYGYTF
TRBV6-5	14	-	CASSFSGERRGYTF
TRBV11-3	12	-	CASSREGTEAFF
TRBV12-3/TRBV12-4	12	-	CASSLGQEKLFF
TRBV29-1	13	-	CSGLAGGPGELFF
TRBV3-1/TRBV3-2	19	-	CASSHARDRGHPKDYEQYF
TRBV7-8	17	-	CASSLIKPRLTHYGYTF
TRBV14	17	-	CASSPIPAGLSNYGYTF
TRBV5-1	17	-	CASSPRDREISKNIQYF
TRBV6-6	14	-	CASSSRQGRDGYTF
TRBV3-1/TRBV3-2	15	-	CASSQDQDNRNGYTF
TRBV5-1	16	-	CASSLRGQGATGELFF